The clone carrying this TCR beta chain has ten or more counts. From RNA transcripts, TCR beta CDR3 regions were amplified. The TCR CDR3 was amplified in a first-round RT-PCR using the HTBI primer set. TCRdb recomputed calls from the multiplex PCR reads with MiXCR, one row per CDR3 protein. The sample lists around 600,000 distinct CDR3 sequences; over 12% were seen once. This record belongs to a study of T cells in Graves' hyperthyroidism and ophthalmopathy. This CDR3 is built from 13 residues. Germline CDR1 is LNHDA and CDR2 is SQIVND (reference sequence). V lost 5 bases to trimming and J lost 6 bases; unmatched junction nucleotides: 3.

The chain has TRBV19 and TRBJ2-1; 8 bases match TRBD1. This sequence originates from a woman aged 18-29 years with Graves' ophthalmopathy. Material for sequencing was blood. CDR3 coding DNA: TGTGCCAGTAGTTCAACAGGGGGCAATGAGCAGTTCTTC. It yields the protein CASSSTGGNEQFF.